One and the same sample provided the 20 T cell receptor beta chains below, sequenced in a study of shared T cell receptors in the human thymus. The repertoire was sequenced with immunoSEQ multiplex PCR; TCRdb's copy has only in-frame clones and lacks some. Of hundreds of thousands of clones listed, around 82% are singletons. These data also formed part of another study, on human thymus T cells.

The sample consisted of thymocytes. The receptor set was obtained from a boy under three years old with a congenital heart defect.

The chain has TRBV11-2 and TRBJ2-1; the match to TRBD2 covers 9 bases. The CDR3 totals 16 residues. V lost 5 bases and J lost 8; bases outside the gene matches: 13. The V gene's germline CDR1 is SGHAT and CDR2 FQNNGV. CDR3 sequence reads: CASSPNAGGRVDEQFF. The CDR3 DNA reads as TGTGCCAGCAGCCCGAACGCGGGAGGGAGGGTCGATGAGCAGTTCTTC.

This sequence joins TRBV11-3 and TRBJ2-3; D is perhaps TRBD2 (5 bases). This CDR3 is built from 14 residues. Germline lookup yields CDR1 SGHNT and CDR2 YENEEA. The V end lost 4 bases, the J end lost 4 bases, and 12 bases lay between the germline ends. In DNA form, the CDR3 reads TGTGCCAGCAGCTCACTATGGGGAGCAGATACGCAGTATTTT. This codes for CASSSLWGADTQYF.

The chain employs TRBV5-6 and TRBJ2-3; D is perhaps TRBD2 (5 bases). The CDR3 is 17 residues long. Germline CDR1 SGHDT, CDR2 YYEEEE. The V and J ends lost 4 bases and 1 base respectively, with 19 bases between them. CDR3 DNA sequence: TGTGCCAGCAGCGCACAGCGGAACATGGCGGGCACAGATACGCAGTATTTT. Its translation is CASSAQRNMAGTDTQYF.

In its sample, this clone was seen a few times. V and J are TRBV6-5 and TRBJ2-1; 12 bases are a match to TRBD2. J lost 4 bases, V lost 2 bases, and 3 bases had no gene match. Looked up from germline, CDR1 is MNHEY and CDR2 is SVGAGI. This CDR3 has 16 residues. CDR3 sequence (DNA): TGTGCCAGCAGTTACGCGGGACTAGCGGGTTACAATGAGCAGTTCTTC. Translating gives CASSYAGLAGYNEQFF.

The genes are TRBV5-6 and TRBJ1-3; TRBD1 is a possible D gene (6 bases). Deletions cut 4 bases from V and 4 bases from J, with 18 bases between. Germline CDR1 is SGHDT and CDR2 is YYEEEE. The CDR3 is 16 residues long. The CDR3 DNA reads as TGTGCCAGCAGCCGGGGGCCAGGGAGGGAAGGAAACACCATATATTTT. As protein: CASSRGPGREGNTIYF.

V gene TRBV4-3 combines with J gene TRBJ2-3; D may be TRBD1 (7 bases). The CDR3 consists of 20 residues. The germline V gene has CDR1 LGHNA and CDR2 YSLEER. V lost 1 base and J lost 2, with 25 bases in between. The CDR3 loop reads CASSQVSPTRVRGFTDTQYF. Written as DNA, the CDR3 is TGCGCCAGCAGCCAAGTATCGCCGACTAGGGTCAGGGGGTTCACAGATACGCAGTATTTT.

This chain uses TRBV4-2 with TRBJ2-3; TRBD2 matches at 8 bases. The germline V gene encodes CDR1 LGHNA and CDR2 YNFKEQ. Trimming cost V 0 bases and J 8 bases; bases outside gene matches: 1. There are 13 residues in the CDR3. For the CDR3, the DNA is TGTGCCAGCAGCCAAGATCGGGGGGGTACGCAGTATTTT. Its protein is CASSQDRGGTQYF.

This clone has just a few counts. This rearrangement joins TRBV6-5 to TRBJ1-4; D is unclear. Trimming removed 5 bases from V and 0 bases from J, with 10 bases in between. The germline CDR1 and CDR2 sequences are MNHEY and SVGAGI. The CDR3 is made up of 15 amino acids. The CDR3 DNA reads as TGTGCCAGCAGTCTCCGGTTCTCAACTAATGAAAAACTGTTTTTT. Translated, it gives CASSLRFSTNEKLFF.

V and J are TRBV6-6 and TRBJ2-7; 9 bases map to TRBD2. The CDR3 loop spans 15 amino acids. V trimming: 7 bases; J trimming: 0 bases; junction bases outside the gene matches: 7. Germline-derived CDR1 and CDR2 are MNHNY and SVGAGI (reference sequence). For the CDR3, the DNA is TGTGCCAGCACCGAGAGCGGGAGGTGCTCCTACGAGCAGTACTTC. Translation gives CASTESGRCSYEQYF.

The chain combines TRBV6-5 with TRBJ1-2, with 7 bases lining up with TRBD1. This CDR3 is 14 amino acids long. V was pared by 6 bases and J by 0 bases, with 4 bases of the junction left unmatched. Germline V gene sequence: CDR1 MNHEY, CDR2 SVGAGI. The CDR3 sequence is CASSDRAANYGYTF. The CDR3 DNA reads TGTGCCAGCAGCGACAGGGCCGCTAACTATGGCTACACCTTC.

The V gene is TRBV9, the J gene TRBJ2-3; TRBD2 matches at 12 bases. Germline assignment: CDR1 SGDLS and CDR2 YYNGEE. The CDR3 is 17 amino acids. V was pared by 0 bases and J by 1 base, with 3 bases of the junction left unmatched. The DNA of the CDR3 is TGTGCCAGCAGCGTAGTGTCTAGCGGGAGGGGCACAGATACGCAGTATTTT. Translated: CASSVVSSGRGTDTQYF. Full variable domain (remainder filled in from reference TRBV9 and TRBJ2-3): DSGVTQTPKHLITATGQRVTLRCSPRSGDLSVYWYQQSLDQGLQFLIQYYNGEERAKGNILERFSAQQFPDLHSELNLSSLELGDSALYFCASSVVSSGRGTDTQYFGPGTRLTVL.

In this sample, this clone turned up once. The rearrangement joins TRBV4-1 to TRBJ1-1, with 7 bases that match TRBD1. The ends lost 4 bases at V and 4 bases at J; junction bases unmatched: 12. CDR3 length: 16 amino acids. CDR1 and CDR2 (germline): MGHRA, YSYEKL. The CDR3 loop is CASSRDRVIGGTEAFF. The CDR3 DNA reads TGCGCCAGCAGCCGCGACAGGGTAATAGGGGGCACTGAAGCTTTCTTT.

V is TRBV4-3 and J is TRBJ2-6, with 7 nucleotides matching TRBD1. With 0 bases clipped from V and 0 bases from J, the junction kept 5 bases outside the gene matches. The CDR3 is 18 residues long. From germline, CDR1 is LGHNA and CDR2 YSLEER. The CDR3 DNA reads as TGCGCCAGCAGCCAAGATAGGGGGCAGTTCTCTGGGGCCAACGTCCTGACTTTC. Its translation: CASSQDRGQFSGANVLTF.

The genes are TRBV5-3 and TRBJ2-7, with TRBD2 matching over 9 bases. TRBV5-3 is an ORF, and what it does is uncertain. V lost 5 bases and J lost 4; bases outside the gene matches: 7. The CDR3 covers 14 residues. CDR3 residues: CARRPGLASYEQYF. The CDR3 bases are TGTGCCAGAAGACCGGGACTAGCCAGTTACGAGCAGTACTTC.

The rearrangement uses TRBV2 and TRBJ2-5; TRBD2 matches 12 bases. CDR3 size: 15 residues. Germline CDR1 is SNHLY and CDR2 is FYNNEI. J was trimmed by 4 bases and V by 7 bases; bases with no gene match: 7. The CDR3 DNA reads as TGTGCCAGCAAGTCGGCTAGCGGGAGGGCAGAGACCCAGTACTTC. It codes for CASKSASGRAETQYF.

This clone was seen more than once but under ten times. The CDR3 is CASSQCGTRLEQYF. The CDR3 DNA is TGTGCCAGCAGCCAATGCGGGACCCGGCTCGAGCAGTACTTC. The J gene is TRBJ2-7, the V gene TRBV14, with a weak D call TRBD2 (6 bases). V was pared by 2 bases and J by 6 bases, with 14 bases between. This CDR3 contains 14 residues. The germline V gene encodes CDR1 SGHDN and CDR2 FVKESK. The full variable domain, with the rest looked up from reference TRBV14 and TRBJ2-7, is EAGVTQFPSHSVIEKGQTVTLRCDPISGHDNLYWYRRVMGKEIKFLLHFVKESKQDESGMPNNRFLAERTGGTYSTLKVQPAELEDSGVYFCASSQCGTRLEQYFGPGTRLTVT.

J is TRBJ2-3 and V is TRBV14, with D unresolved. The CDR3 length is 15 residues. V was trimmed by 0 bases and J by 2 bases, leaving 9 bases between them. Germline CDR1 is SGHDN and CDR2 is FVKESK. The CDR3 protein is CASSQDVYLTDTQYF. As DNA, the CDR3 is TGTGCCAGCAGCCAAGACGTCTACCTCACAGATACGCAGTATTTT.

J is TRBJ2-7 and V is TRBV9; 7 bases agree with TRBD1. The V segment lost 0 bases and the J segment 5 bases; nucleotides outside the gene matches: 8. CDR1 is SGDLS, CDR2 YYNGEE, per germline. The CDR3 has 15 amino acids. The CDR3 is CASSVDTHRGHEQYF. The CDR3 region has the DNA TGTGCCAGCAGCGTAGACACCCACAGGGGCCACGAGCAGTACTTC.

This clone has just a few counts. The chain has TRBV10-1 and TRBJ1-2, with 7 bases fitting TRBD1. Unmatched junction bases numbered 9, after V lost 6 bases and J lost 8 bases. The germline V gene encodes CDR1 WNHNN and CDR2 SYGVQD (reference sequence). CDR3 size: 13 residues. Written as DNA, the CDR3 is TGCGCCAGCAGCCCCGACAGGGAGAAAGGCTACACCTTC. Residues: CASSPDREKGYTF.

The chain is built from TRBV30 and TRBJ1-1, with 7 nucleotides matching TRBD1. The CDR3 runs to 12 residues. In germline, CDR1 is GTSNPN, CDR2 SVGIG (reference sequence). The V segment lost 8 bases and the J segment 1 base; nucleotides outside the gene matches: 4. CDR3 loop: CAGTEQNTEAFF. DNA of the CDR3: TGTGCCGGGACAGAACAGAACACTGAAGCTTTCTTT. The complete variable domain, with remaining parts taken from reference TRBV30 and TRBJ1-1, reads SQTIHQWPATLVQPVGSPLSLECTVEGTSNPNLYWYRQAAGRGLQLLFYSVGIGQISSEVPQNLSASRPQDRQFILSSKKLLLSDSGFYLCAGTEQNTEAFFGQGTRLTVV.